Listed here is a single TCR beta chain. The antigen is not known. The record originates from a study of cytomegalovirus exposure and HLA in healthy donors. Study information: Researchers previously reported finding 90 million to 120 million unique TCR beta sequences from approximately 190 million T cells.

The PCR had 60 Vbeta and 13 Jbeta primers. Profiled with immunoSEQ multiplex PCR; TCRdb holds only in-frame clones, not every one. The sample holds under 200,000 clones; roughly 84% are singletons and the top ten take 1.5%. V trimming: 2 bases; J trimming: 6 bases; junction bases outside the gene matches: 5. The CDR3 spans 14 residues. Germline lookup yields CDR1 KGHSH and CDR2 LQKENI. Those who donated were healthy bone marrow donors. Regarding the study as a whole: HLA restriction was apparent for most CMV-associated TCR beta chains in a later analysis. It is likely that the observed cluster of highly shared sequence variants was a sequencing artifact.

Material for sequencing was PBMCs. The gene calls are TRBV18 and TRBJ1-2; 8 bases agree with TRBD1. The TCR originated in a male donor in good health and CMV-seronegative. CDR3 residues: CASSPARGPHGYTF. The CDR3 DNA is TGTGCCAGCTCACCAGCCAGGGGGCCGCATGGCTACACCTTC.